The 20 T cell receptor beta chains below were found in one sample sequenced in a study of CD8+CD57+ T cells in acquired aplastic anemia. TCR beta VDJ and CDR3 were profiled, and genomic DNA was the template. One entry per CDR3 protein, called by TCRdb with MiXCR from the reads. The repertoire holds around 180,000 distinct CDR3 sequences, with over 60% as singletons. Sequenced material: sorted CD4+, CD8+, or CD8+CD57+ T cells (not recorded which) from PBMCs. Receptors originate from a human donor with severe aplastic anemia or a healthy control (not recorded which).

V and J are TRBV28 and TRBJ1-2, with D uncertain. V was trimmed by 5 bases and J by 3 bases, leaving 13 bases between them. Germline CDR1 is MDHEN and CDR2 is SYDVKM. The CDR3 is made up of 14 amino acids. CDR3 bases: TGTGCCAGCAGTAGCGCCGGCGGAGACTATGGCTACACCTTC. It is translated as CASSSAGGDYGYTF.

The chain recombines TRBV9 with TRBJ2-3, with D uncertain. CDR1 and CDR2 from the germline V gene are SGDLS and YYNGEE. The CDR3 runs 14 residues. V gave up 3 bases and J gave up 1 base, with 9 bases separating them. CDR3 in amino acids: CASSERWGTDTQYF. For the CDR3, the DNA is TGTGCCAGCAGCGAGAGGTGGGGCACAGATACGCAGTATTTT.

The rearrangement uses TRBV25-1 and TRBJ2-3, with 11 bases lining up with TRBD2. The length of the CDR3 is 16 residues. Germline V gene sequence: CDR1 MGHDK, CDR2 SYGVNS. V was clipped by 6 bases and J by 3 bases; unmatched bases: 8. The CDR3 coding sequence is TGTGCCAGCAGCTTAGCGGGGGGGCGTACGACAGATACGCAGTATTTT. It translates to CASSLAGGRTTDTQYF.

CDR3 loop: CASVRLVPYEQYF. CDR3 nucleotides: TGTGCCAGCGTGCGACTAGTCCCCTACGAGCAGTACTTC. This chain joins TRBV7-9 and TRBJ2-7, with a tentative D call TRBD2 (6 bases). V dropped 8 bases and J dropped 2 bases, with 13 bases sitting between them. This CDR3 is built from 13 residues. Germline V gene lookup returns CDR1 SEHNR and CDR2 FQNEAQ (reference sequence).

Here the CDR3 DNA reads TGTGCTAGTGCCTCCGGTGGGTACGAGCAGTACTTC. Its translation is CASASGGYEQYF. The chain joins TRBV12-5 to TRBJ2-7; D is uncertain. Germline loops: CDR1 LGHNT, CDR2 FRNRAP. V was cut by 7 bases and J by 4 bases, with 11 bases left in between. The CDR3 covers 12 residues.

The chain is built from TRBV7-2 and TRBJ2-1; D might be TRBD2 (6 bases). Germline values: CDR1 SGHTA, CDR2 FQGNSA. The V end lost 5 bases, the J end lost 4 bases, and 21 bases lay between the germline ends. This CDR3 is 17 amino acids long. The CDR3 DNA reads TGTGCCAGCAGCCTCTTGGGACTTCTTAATTCGTACAATGAGCAGTTCTTC. Translating it yields CASSLLGLLNSYNEQFF.

This clonotype was counted between two and nine times. The rearrangement links TRBV27 to TRBJ2-7; D unresolved. CDR3 length equals 13 residues. The V end lost 2 bases, the J end lost 1 base, and 6 bases lay between the germline ends. Per germline, CDR1 MNHEY and CDR2 SMNVEV (reference sequence). The CDR3 reads CASSLRQSYEQYF. The CDR3, as DNA: TGTGCCAGCAGTTTAAGGCAATCCTACGAGCAGTACTTC.

There are many counts of this clonotype. The gene calls are TRBV7-9 and TRBJ2-1; possibly TRBD1 for D (6 bases). The CDR3 has 15 residues. Deletions cut 5 bases from V and 2 bases from J, with 13 bases between. The germline CDR1 and CDR2 sequences are SEHNR and FQNEAQ (reference sequence). CDR3 sequence (DNA): TGTGCCAGCAGCCAGGGCAGGGGAGCCTACAATGAGCAGTTCTTC. Translated: CASSQGRGAYNEQFF. Using reference TRBV7-9 and TRBJ2-1 for the parts outside the CDR3, the full variable domain is DTGVSQNPRHKITKRGQNVTFRCDPISEHNRLYWYRQTLGQGPEFLTYFQNEAQLEKSRLLSDRFSAERPKGSFSTLEIQRTEQGDSAMYLCASSQGRGAYNEQFFGPGTRLTVL.

V and J are TRBV7-9 and TRBJ1-3, with 12 bases identical to TRBD1. Germline assignment: CDR1 SEHNR and CDR2 FQNEAQ (reference sequence). Trimming cost V 2 bases and J 0 bases; bases outside gene matches: 5. CDR3 length: 18 residues. CDR3 protein: CASSLFGTGGASGNTIYF. CDR3 DNA sequence: TGTGCCAGCAGCTTATTTGGGACAGGGGGCGCCTCTGGAAACACCATATATTTT.

This clonotype was seen only once. The chain links TRBV25-1 to TRBJ1-1; no firm D call. This CDR3 has 13 amino acids. V was cut by 3 bases and J by 1 base, with 6 bases left in between. Germline loops: CDR1 MGHDK, CDR2 SYGVNS. Here the CDR3 reads CASSEAGNTEAFF. The DNA for the CDR3 is TGTGCCAGCAGTGAGGCGGGGAACACTGAAGCTTTCTTT.

This sequence joins TRBV12-3 or TRBV12-4 and TRBJ2-7; D is undetermined. The CDR3 length is 13 residues. Trimming shortened V by 5 bases and J by 2 bases, and 10 bases separated the two germline ends. The CDR3 sequence is CASSPFAPYEQYF. In DNA form, the CDR3 reads TGTGCCAGCAGTCCCTTCGCGCCCTACGAGCAGTACTTC.

The V gene is TRBV20-1, the J gene TRBJ2-7; the D call may be TRBD1 or TRBD2 (5 bases each). In germline, CDR1 is DFQATT, CDR2 SNEGSKA (reference sequence). CDR3 size: 11 residues. Trimming removed 7 bases from V and 0 bases from J, with 7 bases in between. The CDR3 region has the DNA TGCAGTGAGGGACCCTCCTACGAGCAGTACTTC. As protein: CSEGPSYEQYF.

The V call is TRBV20-1, the J call TRBJ2-3; maybe TRBD2 (5 bases). V lost 4 bases, J lost 8 bases, and 22 bases lay in between. The germline gives CDR1 DFQATT, CDR2 SNEGSKA (reference sequence). CDR3 length: 15 residues. CDR3 region: CSAIPGSSRGSTQYF. CDR3 DNA: TGCAGTGCTATCCCCGGGTCCTCCCGAGGGAGTACGCAGTATTTT.

The genes are TRBV15 and TRBJ1-1; D call uncertain. This CDR3 is 14 amino acids long. CDR1 LNHNV and CDR2 YYDKDF come from the germline V gene (reference sequence). V was shortened by 1 base and J by 4 bases, with 10 bases between the two germline ends. CDR3 region: CATSRVVGSTEAFF. The CDR3 bases are TGTGCCACCAGCAGAGTGGTTGGGAGCACTGAAGCTTTCTTT.

The chain links TRBV2 to TRBJ2-2; 7 bases match TRBD1. The CDR3 totals 16 residues. CDR1 and CDR2 from the germline V gene are SNHLY and FYNNEI. Trimming removed 4 bases from V and 0 bases from J; junction bases left unmatched: 5. This CDR3 reads CASSATGTANTGELFF. The DNA for the CDR3 is TGTGCCAGCAGTGCGACCGGGACAGCGAACACCGGGGAGCTGTTTTTT.

The J gene is TRBJ1-1, the V gene TRBV6-5; a weak D match, TRBD1 (6 bases). Trimming shortened V by 5 bases and J by 8 bases, and 9 bases separated the two germline ends. Germline CDR1 is MNHEY and CDR2 is SVGAGI. The CDR3 is 11 residues long. CDR3 in DNA: TGTGCCAGCAGTCGCGACAGGGAAGCTTTCTTT. Translated: CASSRDREAFF.

Remarks on this clonotype: Since no conserved phenylalanine or tryptophan closes the CDR3, a read error is the likely cause. Because the CDR3's place on the DNA is in doubt, the DNA is left out and the CDR3 is given as listed by TCRdb. The chain is built from TRBV12-3 or TRBV12-4 and TRBJ2-3. The CDR3 adds up to 8 amino acids, both ends counted. The CDR3 here is CASSTSDL.

This clonotype was counted at least ten times. The CDR3 DNA sequence: TGTGCCAGCAGCGTAGACACTGGGAGCTCCTACGAGCAGTACTTC. Protein: CASSVDTGSSYEQYF. The chain has TRBV9 and TRBJ2-7; possibly TRBD2 for D (5 bases). With 0 bases removed from V and 0 bases from J, the gap between germline ends came to 10 bases. Germline CDR1 is SGDLS and CDR2 is YYNGEE. CDR3 length equals 15 residues.

This chain connects TRBV2 to TRBJ2-5; D unclear. The CDR3 runs 11 residues. Trimming left V 8 bases short and J 0 bases short, with 4 bases between. From germline, CDR1 is SNHLY and CDR2 FYNNEI. The CDR3 loop is CASGYQETQYF. CDR3 DNA sequence: TGTGCCAGCGGCTACCAAGAGACCCAGTACTTC.

This clonotype turned up a few times. The J gene is TRBJ2-5, the V gene TRBV20-1; 9 bases fit TRBD1. The CDR3 is made up of 12 amino acids. J was trimmed by 5 bases and V by 5 bases; bases with no gene match: 3. Looked up from germline, CDR1 is DFQATT and CDR2 is SNEGSKA (reference sequence). CDR3 DNA sequence: TGCAGTGCTTGGACAGGGGTCGAGACCCAGTACTTC. As protein: CSAWTGVETQYF.